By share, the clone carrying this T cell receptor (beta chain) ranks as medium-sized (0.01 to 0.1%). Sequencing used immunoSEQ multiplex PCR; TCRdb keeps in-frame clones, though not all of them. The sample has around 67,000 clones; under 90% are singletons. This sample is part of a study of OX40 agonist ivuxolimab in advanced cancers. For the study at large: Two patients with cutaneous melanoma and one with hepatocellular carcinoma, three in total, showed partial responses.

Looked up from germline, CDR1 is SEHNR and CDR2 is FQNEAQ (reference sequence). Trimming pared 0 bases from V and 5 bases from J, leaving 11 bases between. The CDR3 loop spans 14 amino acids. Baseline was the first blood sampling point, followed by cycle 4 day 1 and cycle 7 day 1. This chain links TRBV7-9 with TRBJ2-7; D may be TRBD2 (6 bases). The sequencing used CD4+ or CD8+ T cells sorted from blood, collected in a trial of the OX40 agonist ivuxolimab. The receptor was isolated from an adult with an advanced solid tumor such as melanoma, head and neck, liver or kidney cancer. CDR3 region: CASSLAGTLNEQYF. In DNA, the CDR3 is TGTGCCAGCAGCTTAGCGGGGACTCTAAACGAGCAGTACTTC.